This T cell receptor beta chain was sequenced for a study of T-cell memory formation after mild COVID-19. Background on the study: The two donors had largely donor-specific TCR clusters.

General study points: Pre-infection memory held some responding clones, suggesting pre-existing cross-reactive T cells responded.

To note about this clonotype: What it binds is not known.

TCRdb reanalysed the 5' RACE reads using MiXCR and keeps one entry per CDR3 protein. In the table there are more than 110,000 distinct CDR3 sequences, 20% to 25% of which are singletons. CDR1 is SGHVS, CDR2 FQNEAQ, per germline. V dropped 3 bases and J dropped 4 bases, with 16 bases sitting between them. There are 16 residues in the CDR3. Material: PBMCs or a T cell subset sorted from them (not recorded which). This sequence was found in an adult woman who had mild COVID-19 (a few samples of this study predate the infection). Cell type and time point are not known. This chain joins TRBV7-8 and TRBJ2-1; D unresolved. CDR3 nucleotides: TGTGCCAGCAGCTTTTCTGATTCGTTTCCTTACAATGAGCAGTTCTTC. Amino acid sequence: CASSFSDSFPYNEQFF. The complete variable domain, with remaining parts taken from reference TRBV7-8 and TRBJ2-1, reads GAGVSQSPRYKVAKRGQDVALRCDPISGHVSLFWYQQALGQGPEFLTYFQNEAQLDKSGLPSDRFFAERPEGSVSTLKIQRTQQEDSAVYLCASSFSDSFPYNEQFFGPGTRLTVL.